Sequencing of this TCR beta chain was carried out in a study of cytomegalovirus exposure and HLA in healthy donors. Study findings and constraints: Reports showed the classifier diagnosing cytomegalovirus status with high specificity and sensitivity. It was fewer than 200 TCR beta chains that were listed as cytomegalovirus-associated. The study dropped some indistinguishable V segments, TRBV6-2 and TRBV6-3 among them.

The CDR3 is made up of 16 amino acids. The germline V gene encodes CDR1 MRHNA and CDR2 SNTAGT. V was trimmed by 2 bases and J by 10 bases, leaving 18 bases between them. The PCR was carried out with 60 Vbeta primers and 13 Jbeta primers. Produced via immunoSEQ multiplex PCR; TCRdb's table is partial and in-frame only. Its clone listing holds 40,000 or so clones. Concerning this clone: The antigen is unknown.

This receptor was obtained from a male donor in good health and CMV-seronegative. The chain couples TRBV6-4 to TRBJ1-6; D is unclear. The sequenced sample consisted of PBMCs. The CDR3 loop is CASSDTRKPGTSPLHF. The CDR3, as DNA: TGTGCCAGCAGTGACACCAGAAAACCAGGTACATCACCCCTCCACTTT.